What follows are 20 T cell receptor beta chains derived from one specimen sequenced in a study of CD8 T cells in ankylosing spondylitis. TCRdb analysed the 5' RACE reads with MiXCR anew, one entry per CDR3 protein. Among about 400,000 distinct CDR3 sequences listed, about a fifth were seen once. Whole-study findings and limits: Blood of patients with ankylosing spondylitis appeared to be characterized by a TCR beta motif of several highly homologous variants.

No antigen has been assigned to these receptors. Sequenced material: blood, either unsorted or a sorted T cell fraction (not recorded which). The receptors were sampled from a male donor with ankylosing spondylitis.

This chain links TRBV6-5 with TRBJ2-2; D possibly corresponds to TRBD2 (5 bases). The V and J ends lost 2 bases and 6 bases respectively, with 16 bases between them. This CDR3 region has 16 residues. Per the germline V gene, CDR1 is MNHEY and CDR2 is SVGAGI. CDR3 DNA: TGTGCCAGCAGTTACGGAGGACTCAGCGGCTCCGGGGAGCTGTTTTTT. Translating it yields CASSYGGLSGSGELFF.

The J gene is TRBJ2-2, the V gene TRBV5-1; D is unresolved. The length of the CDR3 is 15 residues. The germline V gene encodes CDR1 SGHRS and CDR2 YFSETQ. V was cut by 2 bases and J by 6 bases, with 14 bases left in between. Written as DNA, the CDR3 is TGCGCCAGCAGCTTCGACGGACCAACACCCGGGGAGCTGTTTTTT. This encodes CASSFDGPTPGELFF.

CDR3 in DNA: TGTGCCAGCAGCTTAAATGGCAGGGTCAATGAGCAGTTCTTC. Amino acids: CASSLNGRVNEQFF. The chain recombines TRBV7-3 with TRBJ2-1, with D possibly matching TRBD1 (5 bases). In germline, CDR1 is SGHTA, CDR2 FQGTGA. Trimming cost V 1 base and J 6 bases, with 10 bases left between them. The CDR3 covers 14 residues.

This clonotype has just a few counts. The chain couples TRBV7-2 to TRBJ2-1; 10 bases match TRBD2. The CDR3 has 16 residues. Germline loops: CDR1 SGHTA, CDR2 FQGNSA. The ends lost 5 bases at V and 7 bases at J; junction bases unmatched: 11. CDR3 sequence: CASSPRGAGGLNEQFF. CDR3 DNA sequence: TGTGCCAGCAGCCCCAGAGGAGCGGGAGGGTTGAATGAGCAGTTCTTC. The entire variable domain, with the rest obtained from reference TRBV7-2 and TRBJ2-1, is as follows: GAGVSQSPSNKVTEKGKDVELRCDPISGHTALYWYRQSLGQGLEFLIYFQGNSAPDKSGLPSDRFSAERTGGSVSTLTIQRTQQEDSAVYLCASSPRGAGGLNEQFFGPGTRLTVL.

CDR3 region: CSASTPSIRISTDTQYF. CDR3 coding DNA: TGCAGTGCCAGTACCCCGTCCATCCGGATTAGCACAGATACGCAGTATTTT. The chain couples TRBV20-1 to TRBJ2-3; the D is unclear. Germline CDR1 is DFQATT and CDR2 is SNEGSKA (reference sequence). V lost 6 bases and J 0 bases, leaving 22 bases between the germline ends. The CDR3 runs to 17 residues.

The CDR3 protein is CASGTSGLPYNEQFF. The CDR3, as DNA: TGTGCCAGCGGGACTAGCGGGCTCCCCTACAATGAGCAGTTCTTC. The chain joins TRBV3-1 to TRBJ2-1, with 12 nucleotides matching TRBD2. This CDR3 has 15 amino acids. CDR1 LGHDT and CDR2 YNNKEL come from the germline V gene (reference sequence). V lost 8 bases, J lost 2 bases, and 4 bases stayed unmatched.

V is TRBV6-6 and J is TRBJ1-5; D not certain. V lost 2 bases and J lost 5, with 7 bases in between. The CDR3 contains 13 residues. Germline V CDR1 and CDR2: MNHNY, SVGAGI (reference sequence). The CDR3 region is CASSYGRDQPQHF. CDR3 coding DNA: TGTGCCAGCAGTTACGGGCGGGATCAGCCCCAGCATTTT.

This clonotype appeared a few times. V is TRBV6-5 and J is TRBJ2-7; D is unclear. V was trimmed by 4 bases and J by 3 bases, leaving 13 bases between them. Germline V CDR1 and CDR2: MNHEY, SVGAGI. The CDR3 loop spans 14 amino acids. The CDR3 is CASSSAVRVYEQYF. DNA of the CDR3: TGTGCCAGCAGTTCAGCTGTCAGAGTCTACGAGCAGTACTTC.

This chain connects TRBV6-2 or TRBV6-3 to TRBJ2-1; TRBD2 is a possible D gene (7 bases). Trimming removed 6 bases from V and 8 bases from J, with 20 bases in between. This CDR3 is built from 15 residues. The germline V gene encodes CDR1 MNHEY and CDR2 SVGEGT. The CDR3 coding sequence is TGTGCCAGCAGGGTTCAAGGTAGGGGGGGCGATGAGCAGTTCTTC. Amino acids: CASRVQGRGGDEQFF.

CDR3 in amino acids: CASSRTGVPYNEQFF. CDR3 sequence (DNA): TGTGCCAGCAGCCGGACGGGAGTTCCTTACAATGAGCAGTTCTTC. The rearrangement uses TRBV3-1 and TRBJ2-1; D possibly corresponds to TRBD2 (6 bases). This CDR3 is built from 15 residues. The germline V gene encodes CDR1 LGHDT and CDR2 YNNKEL (reference sequence). The V gene lost 4 bases and the J gene lost 4 bases, with 14 bases spanning the gap.

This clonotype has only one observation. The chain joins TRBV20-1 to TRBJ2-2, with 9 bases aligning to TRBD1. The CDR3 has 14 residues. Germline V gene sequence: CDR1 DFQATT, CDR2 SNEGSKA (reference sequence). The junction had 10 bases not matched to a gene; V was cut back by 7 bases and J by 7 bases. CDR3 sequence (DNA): TGCAGTGTCTCGCCGGGACAGGGTGTCGGGGAGCTGTTTTTT. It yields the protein CSVSPGQGVGELFF.

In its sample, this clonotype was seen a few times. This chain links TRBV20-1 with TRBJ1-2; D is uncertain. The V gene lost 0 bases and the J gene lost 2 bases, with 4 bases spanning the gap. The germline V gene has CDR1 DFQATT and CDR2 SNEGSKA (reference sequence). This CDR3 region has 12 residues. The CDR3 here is CSARDTNYGYTF. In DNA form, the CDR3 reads TGCAGTGCTAGAGACACCAACTATGGCTACACCTTC.

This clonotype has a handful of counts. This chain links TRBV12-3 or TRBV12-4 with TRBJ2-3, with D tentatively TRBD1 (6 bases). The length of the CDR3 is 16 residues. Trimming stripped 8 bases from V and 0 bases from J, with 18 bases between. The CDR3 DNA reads TGTGCCAGCGCGCCCCAGGGGATTCCTAGCACAGATACGCAGTATTTT. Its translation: CASAPQGIPSTDTQYF.

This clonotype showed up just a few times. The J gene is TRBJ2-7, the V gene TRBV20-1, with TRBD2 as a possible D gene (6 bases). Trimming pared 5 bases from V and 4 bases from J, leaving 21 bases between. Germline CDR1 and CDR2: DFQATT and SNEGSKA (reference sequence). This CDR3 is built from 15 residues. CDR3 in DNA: TGCAGTGCTGATCCCTCGGAGGGAGTGGTGTACGAGCAGTACTTC. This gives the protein CSADPSEGVVYEQYF.

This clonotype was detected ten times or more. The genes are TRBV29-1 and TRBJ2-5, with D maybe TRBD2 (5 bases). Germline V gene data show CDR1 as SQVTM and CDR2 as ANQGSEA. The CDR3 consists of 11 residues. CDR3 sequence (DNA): TGCGGAGCGGTAAACCAAGAGACCCAGTACTTC. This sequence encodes CGAVNQETQYF.

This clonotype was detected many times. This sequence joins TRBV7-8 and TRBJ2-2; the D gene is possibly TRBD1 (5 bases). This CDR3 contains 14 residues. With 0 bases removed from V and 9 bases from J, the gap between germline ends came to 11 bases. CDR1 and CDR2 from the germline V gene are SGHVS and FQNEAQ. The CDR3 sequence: CASSLAQGLRELFF. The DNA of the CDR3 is TGTGCCAGCAGCTTAGCGCAGGGCCTCAGGGAGCTGTTTTTT.

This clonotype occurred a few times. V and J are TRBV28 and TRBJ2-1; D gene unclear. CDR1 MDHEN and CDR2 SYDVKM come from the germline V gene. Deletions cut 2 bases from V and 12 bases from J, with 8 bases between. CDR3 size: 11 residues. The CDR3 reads CASSLRVRQFF. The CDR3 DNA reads TGTGCCAGCAGTTTAAGGGTTAGGCAGTTCTTC. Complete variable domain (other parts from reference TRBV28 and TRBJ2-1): DVKVTQSSRYLVKRTGEKVFLECVQDMDHENMFWYRQDPGLGLRLIYFSYDVKMKEKGDIPEGYSVSREKKERFSLILESASTNQTSMYLCASSLRVRQFFGPGTRLTVL.

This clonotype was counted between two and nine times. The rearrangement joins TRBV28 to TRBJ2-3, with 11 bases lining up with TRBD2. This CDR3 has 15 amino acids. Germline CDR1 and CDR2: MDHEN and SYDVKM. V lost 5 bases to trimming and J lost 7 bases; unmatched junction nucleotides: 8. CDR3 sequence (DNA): TGTGCCAGCAGTCGTAGCGGGAGGGCCTTACATACGCAGTATTTT. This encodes CASSRSGRALHTQYF.

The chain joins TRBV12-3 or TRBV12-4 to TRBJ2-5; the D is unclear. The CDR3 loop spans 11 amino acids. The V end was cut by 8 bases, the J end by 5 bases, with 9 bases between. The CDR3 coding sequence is TGTGCCAGCGGGGTGGGCGAGACCCAGTACTTC. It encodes CASGVGETQYF.

The CDR3 DNA follows: TGTGCCACCAGCAGGGGACAGGGTCGTAGCAATCAGCCCCAGCATTTT. Translating it yields CATSRGQGRSNQPQHF. V is TRBV15 and J is TRBJ1-5; 9 bases are shared with TRBD1. The V gene end was trimmed by 3 bases and the J gene end by 0 bases; junction bases not matched to a gene: 3. The germline V gene has CDR1 LNHNV and CDR2 YYDKDF (reference sequence). The CDR3 loop spans 16 amino acids.